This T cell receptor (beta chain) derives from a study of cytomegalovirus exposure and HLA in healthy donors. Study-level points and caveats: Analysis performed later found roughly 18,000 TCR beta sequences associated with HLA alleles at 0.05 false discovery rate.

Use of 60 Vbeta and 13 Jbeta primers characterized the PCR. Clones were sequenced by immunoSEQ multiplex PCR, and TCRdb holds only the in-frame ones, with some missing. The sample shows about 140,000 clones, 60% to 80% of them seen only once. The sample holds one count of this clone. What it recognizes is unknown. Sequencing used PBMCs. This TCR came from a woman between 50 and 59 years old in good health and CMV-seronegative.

CDR3 sequence (DNA): TGCAGTGCTAGCACAGAAGGCGAGCAGTACTTC. Translation: CSASTEGEQYF. The chain couples TRBV20-1 to TRBJ2-7; D gene ambiguous. Trimming took off 3 bases at V and 6 bases at J, with 9 bases between the two ends. Germline CDR1 is DFQATT and CDR2 is SNEGSKA (reference sequence). This CDR3 contains 11 residues.